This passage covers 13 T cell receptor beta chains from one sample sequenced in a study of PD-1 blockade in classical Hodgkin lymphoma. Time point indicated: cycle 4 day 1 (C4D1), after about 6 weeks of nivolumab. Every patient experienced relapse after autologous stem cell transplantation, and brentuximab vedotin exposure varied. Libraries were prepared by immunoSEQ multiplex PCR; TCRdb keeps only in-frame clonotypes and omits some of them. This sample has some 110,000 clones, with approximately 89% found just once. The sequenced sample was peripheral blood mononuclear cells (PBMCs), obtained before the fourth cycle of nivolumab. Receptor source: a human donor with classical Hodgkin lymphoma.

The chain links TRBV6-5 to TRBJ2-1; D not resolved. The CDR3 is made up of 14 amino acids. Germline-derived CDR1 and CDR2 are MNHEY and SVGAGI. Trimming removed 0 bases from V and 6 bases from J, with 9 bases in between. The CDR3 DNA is TGTGCCAGCAGTTACTCGACGGAATTCAATGAGCAGTTCTTC. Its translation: CASSYSTEFNEQFF.

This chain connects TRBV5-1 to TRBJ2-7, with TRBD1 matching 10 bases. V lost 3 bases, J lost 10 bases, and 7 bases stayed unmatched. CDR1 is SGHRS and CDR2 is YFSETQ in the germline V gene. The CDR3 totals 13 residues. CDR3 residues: CASSYYGTGVQYF. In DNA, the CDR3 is TGCGCCAGCAGCTATTACGGGACAGGGGTTCAGTACTTC.

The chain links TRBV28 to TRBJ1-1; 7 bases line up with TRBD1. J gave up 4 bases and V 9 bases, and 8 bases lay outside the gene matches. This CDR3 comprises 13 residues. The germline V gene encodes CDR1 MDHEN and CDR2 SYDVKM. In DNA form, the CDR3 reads TGTGCCAGTCACAGGGGCGCTCTCACTGAAGCTTTCTTT. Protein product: CASHRGALTEAFF.

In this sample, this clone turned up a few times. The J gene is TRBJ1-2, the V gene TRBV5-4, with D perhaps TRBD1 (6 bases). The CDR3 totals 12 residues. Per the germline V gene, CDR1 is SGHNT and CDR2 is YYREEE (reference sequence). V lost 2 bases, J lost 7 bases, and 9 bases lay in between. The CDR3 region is CASSFQTGGYTF. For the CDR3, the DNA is TGTGCCAGCAGCTTCCAGACAGGTGGCTACACCTTC.

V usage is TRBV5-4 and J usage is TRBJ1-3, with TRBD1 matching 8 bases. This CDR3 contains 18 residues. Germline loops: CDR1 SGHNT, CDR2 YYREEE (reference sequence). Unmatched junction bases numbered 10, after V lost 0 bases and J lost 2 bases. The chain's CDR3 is CASSLEPFRGPTGNTIYF. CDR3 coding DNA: TGTGCCAGCAGCTTGGAGCCTTTCAGGGGGCCCACTGGAAACACCATATATTTT.

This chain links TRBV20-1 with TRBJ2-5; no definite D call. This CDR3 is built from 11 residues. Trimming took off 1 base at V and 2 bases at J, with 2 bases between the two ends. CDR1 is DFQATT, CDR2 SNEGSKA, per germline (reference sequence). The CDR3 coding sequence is TGCAGTGCTAGAGCGCAAGAGACCCAGTACTTC. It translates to CSARAQETQYF.

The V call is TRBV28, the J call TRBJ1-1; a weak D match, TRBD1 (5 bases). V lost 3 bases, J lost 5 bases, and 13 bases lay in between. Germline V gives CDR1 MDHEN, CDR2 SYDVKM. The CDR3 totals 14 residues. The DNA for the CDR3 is TGTGCCAGCAGTTTGGAGGTTAAGGGGACTGAAGCTTTCTTT. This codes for CASSLEVKGTEAFF.

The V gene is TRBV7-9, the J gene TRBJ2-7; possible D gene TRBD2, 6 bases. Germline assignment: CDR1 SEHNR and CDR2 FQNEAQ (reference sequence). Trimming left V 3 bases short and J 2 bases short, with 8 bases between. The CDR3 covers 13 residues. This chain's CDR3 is CASSFPGAYEQYF. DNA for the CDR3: TGTGCCAGCAGCTTCCCGGGGGCCTACGAGCAGTACTTC.

As DNA, the CDR3 is TGTGCCAGCAGCTTATTGGAACAGGCCATCTCCTACGAGCAGTACTTC. Translating gives CASSLLEQAISYEQYF. This chain uses TRBV7-9 with TRBJ2-7, with D possibly being TRBD1 (5 bases). The CDR3 spans 16 residues. Germline V gives CDR1 SEHNR, CDR2 FQNEAQ (reference sequence). Deletions cut 2 bases from V and 0 bases from J, with 14 bases between.

CDR3 sequence reads: CASSLEPNEQFF. CDR3 in DNA: TGTGCCAGCAGTTTAGAACCCAATGAGCAGTTCTTC. The rearrangement joins TRBV28 to TRBJ2-1, with D hard to call. This CDR3 spans 12 amino acids. CDR1 MDHEN and CDR2 SYDVKM come from the germline V gene. The V and J ends lost 2 bases and 6 bases respectively, with 5 bases between them.

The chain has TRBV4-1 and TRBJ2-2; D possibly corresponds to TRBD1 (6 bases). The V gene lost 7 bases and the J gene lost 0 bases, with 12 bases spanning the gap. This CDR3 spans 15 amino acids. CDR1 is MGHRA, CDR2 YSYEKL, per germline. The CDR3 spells CASTLGHTNTGELFF. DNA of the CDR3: TGCGCCAGCACCCTGGGACACACGAACACCGGGGAGCTGTTTTTT.

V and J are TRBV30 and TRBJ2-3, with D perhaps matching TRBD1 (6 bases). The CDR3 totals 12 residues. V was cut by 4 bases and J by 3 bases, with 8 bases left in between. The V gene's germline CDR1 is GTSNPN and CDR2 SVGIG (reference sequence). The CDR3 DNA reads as TGTGCCTGGAACAGGGATACAGATACGCAGTATTTT. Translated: CAWNRDTDTQYF.

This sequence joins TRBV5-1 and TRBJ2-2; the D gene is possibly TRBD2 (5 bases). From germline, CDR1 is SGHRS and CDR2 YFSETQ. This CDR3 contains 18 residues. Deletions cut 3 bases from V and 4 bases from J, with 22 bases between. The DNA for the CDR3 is TGCGCCAGCAGCTCCGGGGTCCGGGGTTTCGGGGTCACCGGGGAGCTGTTTTTT. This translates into CASSSGVRGFGVTGELFF.